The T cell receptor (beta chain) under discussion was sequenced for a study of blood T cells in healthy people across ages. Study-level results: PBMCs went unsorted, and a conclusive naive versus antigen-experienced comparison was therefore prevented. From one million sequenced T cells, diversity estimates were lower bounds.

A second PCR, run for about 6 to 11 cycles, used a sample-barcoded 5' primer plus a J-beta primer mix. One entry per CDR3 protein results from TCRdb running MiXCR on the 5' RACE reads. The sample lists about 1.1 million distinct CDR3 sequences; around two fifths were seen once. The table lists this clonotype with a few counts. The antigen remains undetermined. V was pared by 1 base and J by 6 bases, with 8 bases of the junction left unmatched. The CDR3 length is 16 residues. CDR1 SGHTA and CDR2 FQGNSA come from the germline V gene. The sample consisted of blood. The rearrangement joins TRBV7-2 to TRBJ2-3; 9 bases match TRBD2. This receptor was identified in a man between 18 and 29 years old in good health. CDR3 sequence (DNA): TGTGCCAGCAGCTTAGGGGAAGCGGGGGGCCCCGATACGCAGTATTTT. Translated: CASSLGEAGGPDTQYF.